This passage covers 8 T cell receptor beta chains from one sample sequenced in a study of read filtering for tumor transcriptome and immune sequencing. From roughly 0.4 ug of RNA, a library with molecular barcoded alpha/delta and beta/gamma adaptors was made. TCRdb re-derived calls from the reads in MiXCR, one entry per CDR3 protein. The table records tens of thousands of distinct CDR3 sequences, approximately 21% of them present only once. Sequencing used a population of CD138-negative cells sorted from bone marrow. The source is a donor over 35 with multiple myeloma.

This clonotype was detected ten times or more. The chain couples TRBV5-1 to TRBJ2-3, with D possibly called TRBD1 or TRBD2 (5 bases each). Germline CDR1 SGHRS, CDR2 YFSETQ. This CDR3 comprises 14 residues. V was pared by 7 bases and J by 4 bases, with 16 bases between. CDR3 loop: CASGGDGGADTQYF. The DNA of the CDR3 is TGCGCCAGCGGCGGTGATGGGGGTGCAGATACGCAGTATTTT. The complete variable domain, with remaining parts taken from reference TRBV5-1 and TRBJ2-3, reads KAGVTQTPRYLIKTRGQQVTLSCSPISGHRSVSWYQQTPGQGLQFLFEYFSETQRNKGNFPGRFSGRQFSNSRSEMNVSTLELGDSALYLCASGGDGGADTQYFGPGTRLTVL.

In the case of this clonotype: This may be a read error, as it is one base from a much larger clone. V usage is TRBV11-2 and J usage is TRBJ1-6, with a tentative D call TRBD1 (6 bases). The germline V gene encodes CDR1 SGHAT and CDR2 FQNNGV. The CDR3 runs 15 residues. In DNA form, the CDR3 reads TGTGCCAGCAGCTTAGACAGGGGAGAAGATTCACCCTTCCACTTT. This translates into CASSLDRGEDSPFHF.

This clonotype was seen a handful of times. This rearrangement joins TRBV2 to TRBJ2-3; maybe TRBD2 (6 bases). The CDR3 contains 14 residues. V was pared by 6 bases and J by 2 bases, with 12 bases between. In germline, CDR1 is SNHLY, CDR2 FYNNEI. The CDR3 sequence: CASRRTTPTDTQYF. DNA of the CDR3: TGTGCCAGCAGGCGGACTACACCCACAGATACGCAGTATTTT.

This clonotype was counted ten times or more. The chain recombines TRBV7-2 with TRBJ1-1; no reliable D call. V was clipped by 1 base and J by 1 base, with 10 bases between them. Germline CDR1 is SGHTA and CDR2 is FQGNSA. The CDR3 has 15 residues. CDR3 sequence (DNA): TGTGCCAGCAGCTTAGGAAGTCGTACGAACACTGAAGCTTTCTTT. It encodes CASSLGSRTNTEAFF.

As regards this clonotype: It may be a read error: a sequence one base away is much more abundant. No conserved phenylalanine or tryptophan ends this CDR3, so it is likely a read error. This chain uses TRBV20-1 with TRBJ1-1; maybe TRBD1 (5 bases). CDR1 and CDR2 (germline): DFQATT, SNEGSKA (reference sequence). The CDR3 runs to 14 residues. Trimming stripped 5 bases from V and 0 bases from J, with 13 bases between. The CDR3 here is CSAPRQKMNTEAFS. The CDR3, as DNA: TGCAGTGCTCCACGACAGAAAATGAACACTGAAGCTTTCTCT.

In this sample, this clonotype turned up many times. The CDR3 sequence: CASSQWGYGYGYTF. For the CDR3, the DNA is TGTGCCAGCAGCCAGTGGGGATATGGCTATGGCTACACCTTC. The V gene is TRBV3-1, the J gene TRBJ1-2, with D hard to call. Germline V gene sequence: CDR1 LGHDT, CDR2 YNNKEL (reference sequence). The CDR3 loop spans 14 amino acids. The V end was cut by 3 bases, the J end by 4 bases, with 12 bases between.

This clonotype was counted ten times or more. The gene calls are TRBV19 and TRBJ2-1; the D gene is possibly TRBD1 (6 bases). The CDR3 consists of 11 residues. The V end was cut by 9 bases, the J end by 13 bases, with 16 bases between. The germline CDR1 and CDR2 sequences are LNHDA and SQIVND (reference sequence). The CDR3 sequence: CASQQGQAQFF. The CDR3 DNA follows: TGTGCCAGCCAACAGGGTCAGGCCCAGTTCTTC.

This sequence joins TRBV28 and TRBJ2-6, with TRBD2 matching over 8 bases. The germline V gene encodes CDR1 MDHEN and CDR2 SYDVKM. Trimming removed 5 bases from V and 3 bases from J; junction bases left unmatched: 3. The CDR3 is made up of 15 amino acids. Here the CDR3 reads CASSSGGDGANVLTF. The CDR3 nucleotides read TGTGCCAGCAGTAGCGGGGGTGATGGGGCCAACGTCCTGACTTTC.